A single sample is the source of the 25 T cell receptor beta chains below, sequenced in a study of blood T cell repertoires in COVID-19. The assay was immunoSEQ multiplex PCR, and TCRdb's table has in-frame clones only and misses some. The sample has about 230,000 clones, 88% seen once. Material: PBMCs or T cells enriched from blood (not recorded which). These receptors originate from a woman aged 40 to 49 with acute COVID-19.

J is TRBJ2-7 and V is TRBV6-1; tentative D call: TRBD2 (5 bases). Germline CDR1 and CDR2: MNHNS and SASEGT. The CDR3 has 15 amino acids. The V end lost 3 bases, the J end lost 4 bases, and 16 bases lay between the germline ends. CDR3 sequence (DNA): TGTGCCAGCAGTGACCCGAGGGCGGTTACGTACGAGCAGTACTTC. This gives the protein CASSDPRAVTYEQYF.

The rearrangement links TRBV6-5 to TRBJ2-7; perhaps TRBD2 as D (5 bases). CDR1 is MNHEY, CDR2 SVGAGI, per germline. The CDR3 has 14 amino acids. V was trimmed by 6 bases and J by 2 bases, leaving 14 bases between them. The CDR3 loop is CASRATRGPYEQYF. The CDR3 nucleotides are TGTGCCAGCAGAGCTACCCGCGGGCCCTACGAGCAGTACTTC.

J is TRBJ2-5 and V is TRBV30; TRBD2 agrees at 11 bases. Germline CDR1 and CDR2: GTSNPN and SVGIG (reference sequence). With V trimmed by 0 bases and J by 0 bases, 6 bases remained unmatched. The CDR3 covers 17 residues. The DNA of the CDR3 is TGTGCCTGGAGTGTACGTCTAGCGGGGGGTTACCAAGAGACCCAGTACTTC. This gives the protein CAWSVRLAGGYQETQYF.

The chain carries TRBV20-1 and TRBJ1-2; the D gene is possibly TRBD1 (6 bases). CDR3 length: 15 residues. V dropped 3 bases and J dropped 5 bases, with 19 bases sitting between them. CDR1 DFQATT and CDR2 SNEGSKA come from the germline V gene (reference sequence). This CDR3 is CSASVRTARGYGYTF. The CDR3 DNA follows: TGCAGTGCTAGTGTAAGGACAGCACGCGGGTATGGCTACACCTTC.

This clone appeared many times. V gene TRBV11-2 combines with J gene TRBJ2-3, with TRBD2 identical over 15 bases. CDR1 and CDR2 from the germline V gene are SGHAT and FQNNGV. V dropped 5 bases and J dropped 8; count of bases not matched to a gene: 8. CDR3 length: 16 amino acids. The CDR3 region is CASSRAGTSGGSTQYF. The CDR3 DNA follows: TGTGCCAGCAGCCGAGCCGGGACTAGCGGGGGGAGTACGCAGTATTTT.

The chain combines TRBV18 with TRBJ1-2, with 7 bases fitting TRBD1. The J segment lost 5 bases and the V segment lost 2 bases, leaving 5 bases of the junction unmatched. The CDR3 consists of 14 residues. In germline, CDR1 is KGHSH, CDR2 LQKENI. CDR3 protein: CASSPRTGKYGYTF. CDR3 DNA: TGTGCCAGCTCACCAAGGACAGGAAAATATGGCTACACCTTC.

This clone was seen more than once but under ten times. The chain links TRBV10-1 to TRBJ2-3, with TRBD2 matching over 12 bases. After removal of 4 bases from V and 2 bases from J, the junction contained 4 bases not matched to a gene. The CDR3 loop spans 16 amino acids. From germline, CDR1 is WNHNN and CDR2 SYGVQD (reference sequence). CDR3 amino acids: CASSVLAGGSTDTQYF. CDR3 DNA: TGCGCCAGCAGTGTACTAGCGGGGGGTTCCACAGATACGCAGTATTTT.

This chain uses TRBV5-1 with TRBJ2-2, with 9 bases aligning to TRBD1. The germline gives CDR1 SGHRS, CDR2 YFSETQ. V lost 2 bases, J lost 3 bases, and 2 bases stayed unmatched. The CDR3 runs to 15 residues. CDR3 DNA sequence: TGCGCCAGCAGCTTTCGGGACAGGGACACCGGGGAGCTGTTTTTT. Amino acids: CASSFRDRDTGELFF. The variable domain in full, completed from reference TRBV5-1 and TRBJ2-2, reads KAGVTQTPRYLIKTRGQQVTLSCSPISGHRSVSWYQQTPGQGLQFLFEYFSETQRNKGNFPGRFSGRQFSNSRSEMNVSTLELGDSALYLCASSFRDRDTGELFFGEGSRLTVL.

The sample holds one count of this clone. The chain links TRBV9 to TRBJ1-1; a weak D match, TRBD1 (6 bases). Germline V gene lookup returns CDR1 SGDLS and CDR2 YYNGEE. This CDR3 is 17 amino acids long. V lost 1 base to trimming and J lost 0 bases, with 16 bases between them. CDR3 loop: CASSVYPGGPLNTEAFF. The DNA of the CDR3 is TGTGCCAGCAGCGTATACCCGGGGGGCCCTTTGAACACTGAAGCTTTCTTT.

The chain uses TRBV2 and TRBJ2-5; possibly TRBD2 for D (7 bases). Trimming left V 4 bases short and J 5 bases short, with 11 bases between. CDR1 SNHLY and CDR2 FYNNEI come from the germline V gene. The CDR3 contains 13 residues. CDR3 loop: CASSGGGHETQYF. The CDR3 coding sequence is TGTGCCAGCAGTGGGGGGGGGCACGAGACCCAGTACTTC.

This chain links TRBV21-1 with TRBJ1-5; no check of the table's D call, TRBD1, against the DNA was made. TRBV21-1 corresponds to a pseudogene. The CDR3 runs to 14 residues. The CDR3 here is CASSRQGQGQPQHF. CDR3 bases: TGTGCCAGCAGCCGACAGGGTCAGGGGCAGCCCCAGCATTTT.

V is TRBV7-9 and J is TRBJ2-1; TRBD1 matches 11 bases. Unmatched junction bases numbered 10, after V lost 2 bases and J lost 7 bases. The germline gives CDR1 SEHNR, CDR2 FQNEAQ (reference sequence). The CDR3 contains 17 residues. The CDR3 sequence is CASSLTYPGQGVNEQFF. The CDR3 DNA follows: TGTGCCAGCAGCTTAACTTACCCGGGACAGGGGGTGAATGAGCAGTTCTTC.

This sequence joins TRBV9 and TRBJ1-2, with D perhaps matching TRBD1 (6 bases). Germline CDR1 and CDR2: SGDLS and YYNGEE. This CDR3 is 14 amino acids long. V lost 6 bases to trimming and J lost 5 bases, with 17 bases between them. The CDR3 region is CASTHSGQNYGYTF. In nucleotides, the CDR3 is TGTGCCAGCACCCACAGCGGACAGAATTATGGCTACACCTTC.

The chain carries TRBV27 and TRBJ2-1; a possible D gene is TRBD1 (6 bases). The CDR3 runs 12 residues. Germline CDR1 is MNHEY and CDR2 is SMNVEV (reference sequence). V shed 6 bases and J shed 5 bases, with 8 bases lying between them. The CDR3 is CASSRTDNEQFF. The DNA for the CDR3 is TGTGCCAGCAGCCGGACAGACAATGAGCAGTTCTTC.

The V gene is TRBV5-4, the J gene TRBJ2-7; 8 bases agree with TRBD2. The germline V gene has CDR1 SGHNT and CDR2 YYREEE (reference sequence). V was pared by 4 bases and J by 2 bases, with 8 bases of the junction left unmatched. CDR3 length: 15 residues. The CDR3 spells CASSPTSGTPYEQYF. CDR3 in DNA: TGTGCCAGCAGCCCAACTAGCGGAACCCCCTACGAGCAGTACTTC.

This sequence joins TRBV25-1 and TRBJ1-5, with 10 positions matching TRBD1. Germline CDR1 and CDR2: MGHDK and SYGVNS. V was clipped by 8 bases and J by 4 bases; unmatched bases: 5. The CDR3 covers 14 residues. The CDR3 loop reads CASRGTGENQPQHF. In nucleotides, the CDR3 is TGTGCCAGCCGAGGGACAGGGGAGAATCAGCCCCAGCATTTT.

The chain links TRBV7-2 to TRBJ1-2; D gene uncertain. In germline, CDR1 is SGHTA, CDR2 FQGNSA. V lost 5 bases, J lost 2 bases, and 9 bases lay in between. This CDR3 spans 13 amino acids. The CDR3 is CASSPTENYGYTF. CDR3 nucleotide sequence: TGTGCCAGCAGCCCCACCGAGAACTATGGCTACACCTTC.

The rearrangement joins TRBV6-5 to TRBJ2-1; 8 nucleotides align to TRBD2. Germline lookup yields CDR1 MNHEY and CDR2 SVGAGI. The junction had 1 base not matched to a gene; V was cut back by 2 bases and J by 4 bases. The CDR3 totals 14 residues. The CDR3 loop is CASSYTSGYNEQFF. The CDR3 bases are TGTGCCAGCAGTTACACTAGCGGTTACAATGAGCAGTTCTTC.

This chain connects TRBV5-1 to TRBJ1-5; no clear D. The V gene's germline CDR1 is SGHRS and CDR2 YFSETQ. V was clipped by 0 bases and J by 4 bases, with 8 bases between them. The CDR3 loop spans 14 amino acids. The CDR3 sequence is CASSLGSENQPQHF. The CDR3 DNA reads TGCGCCAGCAGCTTGGGGTCAGAAAATCAGCCCCAGCATTTT.

This clone was counted once. This chain joins TRBV19 and TRBJ1-5; D is unresolved. This CDR3 is 14 amino acids long. V lost 1 base to trimming and J lost 4 bases, with 8 bases between them. The germline V gene encodes CDR1 LNHDA and CDR2 SQIVND (reference sequence). Here the CDR3 reads CASSIGSRNQPQHF. CDR3 nucleotide sequence: TGTGCCAGTAGTATAGGCTCGAGGAATCAGCCCCAGCATTTT.

The chain is built from TRBV7-8 and TRBJ2-1; 7 bases agree with TRBD2. The germline CDR1 and CDR2 sequences are SGHVS and FQNEAQ. This CDR3 is built from 19 residues. V shed 10 bases, J shed 9 bases, and the junction held 30 bases outside the gene matches. The CDR3 nucleotides read TGTGCCACTAAGAACGGAGGGCGGGGTGGACTAGGGCCCAAGGGTGAGCAGTTCTTC. Its protein is CATKNGGRGGLGPKGEQFF.

This chain uses TRBV5-1 with TRBJ2-3; 9 positions match TRBD1. The V gene's germline CDR1 is SGHRS and CDR2 YFSETQ. With V trimmed by 3 bases and J by 1 base, 6 bases remained unmatched. This CDR3 contains 16 residues. CDR3 sequence (DNA): TGCGCCAGCAGCTCGGGGGGACAGGGTCGCACAGATACGCAGTATTTT. Translated: CASSSGGQGRTDTQYF.

The J gene is TRBJ2-7, the V gene TRBV6-5, with 7 nucleotides matching TRBD1. This CDR3 is built from 14 residues. J lost 2 bases, V lost 6 bases, and 7 bases had no gene match. From germline, CDR1 is MNHEY and CDR2 SVGAGI. CDR3 amino acids: CASRWGQITYEQYV. The CDR3 coding sequence is TGTGCCAGCAGGTGGGGACAGATTACCTACGAGCAGTACGTC.

The chain links TRBV10-3 to TRBJ1-6, with 7 bases that match TRBD1. Germline values: CDR1 ENHRY, CDR2 SYGVKD. Trimming at V came to 9 bases and at J to 11 bases, leaving 10 bases not matched to a gene. The CDR3 is 13 residues long. CDR3: CAITASDRAPLHF. The CDR3 DNA reads as TGTGCCATTACTGCCTCCGACAGGGCACCCCTCCACTTT.

The rearrangement links TRBV10-2 to TRBJ1-3, with D perhaps TRBD1 (6 bases). This CDR3 region has 14 residues. Germline values: CDR1 WSHSY, CDR2 SAAADI. Trimming took 3 bases from V and 2 from J, leaving 8 bases between them. CDR3 nucleotide sequence: TGCGCCAGCAGTGATGGGGGCCCTGGAAACACCATATATTTT. This gives the protein CASSDGGPGNTIYF.